The 18 T cell receptor beta chains listed next were all sequenced from one sample in a study of T cells in Graves' hyperthyroidism and ophthalmopathy. Amplified TCR beta CDR3 regions derived from RNA transcripts. The HTBI primer set was used in a first-round RT-PCR of the TCR CDR3. TCRdb reprocessed the multiplex PCR reads via MiXCR and lists one record per CDR3 protein. The table has 400,000 or so distinct CDR3 sequences, about 14% seen once. Sequencing used blood. Source of these receptors: a woman under 40 with Graves' ophthalmopathy.

This clonotype was recorded at least ten times. The chain couples TRBV20-1 to TRBJ1-1; D might be TRBD1 (6 bases). This CDR3 has 14 amino acids. The V gene's germline CDR1 is DFQATT and CDR2 SNEGSKA (reference sequence). The V gene lost 4 bases and the J gene lost 5 bases, with 17 bases spanning the gap. Here the CDR3 reads CSATQGGGRTEAFF. CDR3 nucleotides: TGCAGTGCTACTCAAGGGGGGGGACGGACTGAAGCTTTCTTT.

This clonotype was seen a few times. V gene TRBV27 combines with J gene TRBJ2-6; 7 bases map to TRBD1. The CDR3 totals 15 residues. The germline gives CDR1 MNHEY, CDR2 SMNVEV (reference sequence). V was clipped by 6 bases and J by 0 bases; unmatched bases: 2. The CDR3 sequence is CASRDRTSGANVLTF. In DNA, the CDR3 is TGTGCCAGCAGGGACAGGACCTCTGGGGCCAACGTCCTGACTTTC.

The sample holds many counts of this clonotype. This chain links TRBV7-8 with TRBJ2-7; the D is unclear. This CDR3 is 15 amino acids long. Trimming removed 1 base from V and 0 bases from J, with 10 bases in between. The germline gives CDR1 SGHVS, CDR2 FQNEAQ. The CDR3 is CASSLGRMSSYEQYF. The CDR3 region has the DNA TGTGCCAGCAGCTTAGGGCGGATGAGCTCCTACGAGCAGTACTTC.

This clonotype was picked up many times. CDR3 region: CASTIGAGVGANVLTF. As DNA, the CDR3 is TGCGCCAGCACCATCGGCGCAGGGGTTGGGGCCAACGTCCTGACTTTC. J is TRBJ2-6 and V is TRBV5-1; tentatively, D is TRBD1 (6 bases). Trimming pared 6 bases from V and 3 bases from J, leaving 16 bases between. CDR3 length: 16 amino acids. Germline V gene data show CDR1 as SGHRS and CDR2 as YFSETQ. Together with reference TRBV5-1 and TRBJ2-6, the CDR3 gives the full variable domain: KAGVTQTPRYLIKTRGQQVTLSCSPISGHRSVSWYQQTPGQGLQFLFEYFSETQRNKGNFPGRFSGRQFSNSRSEMNVSTLELGDSALYLCASTIGAGVGANVLTFGAGSRLTVL.

The chain combines TRBV7-2 with TRBJ1-5; tentative D call: TRBD1 (5 bases). This CDR3 contains 15 residues. V was cut by 4 bases and J by 3 bases, with 13 bases left in between. CDR1 and CDR2 from the germline V gene are SGHTA and FQGNSA. The CDR3 loop reads CASSYGGGNNQPQHF. The CDR3 DNA is TGTGCCAGCAGCTACGGGGGGGGGAACAATCAGCCCCAGCATTTT.

The V call is TRBV6-4, the J call TRBJ2-3, with D maybe TRBD1 (6 bases). This CDR3 comprises 14 residues. Trimming left V 2 bases short and J 1 base short, with 7 bases between. CDR1 is MRHNA and CDR2 is SNTAGT in the germline V gene. The CDR3 reads CASSDAGGTDTQYF. The CDR3 nucleotides read TGTGCCAGCAGTGACGCAGGGGGCACAGATACGCAGTATTTT.

This clonotype was picked up many times. Its ends do not fully match the called genes, so a read error is possible. V usage is TRBV18 and J usage is TRBJ1-1; D is uncertain. CDR1 KGHSH and CDR2 LQKENI come from the germline V gene. The CDR3 covers 14 residues. CDR3 DNA: TGTGCCAGCTCTACGACGGCGGGGAACCCTGAAGCTTTCTTT. Protein sequence: CASSTTAGNPEAFF.

The gene calls are TRBV6-2 or TRBV6-3 and TRBJ2-7; D possibly uses TRBD1 or TRBD2 (6 bases each). The CDR3 has 14 amino acids. V lost 10 bases, J lost 0 bases, and 16 bases lay in between. The germline V gene has CDR1 MNHEY and CDR2 SVGEGT. DNA for the CDR3: TGTGCCACCCATGAGGGGGGTAGCTCCTACGAGCAGTACTTC. Protein product: CATHEGGSSYEQYF.

This clonotype was detected only a few times. Being one base from a much bigger clone, this may be a read error. The conserved closing phenylalanine or tryptophan is absent in this CDR3, likely reflecting a read error. The gene calls are TRBV28 and TRBJ2-1, with D possibly being TRBD2 (6 bases). The length of the CDR3 is 13 residues. Per germline, CDR1 MDHEN and CDR2 SYDVKM. Trimming removed 3 bases from V and 3 bases from J, with 6 bases in between. The CDR3 reads CASSFGGYNEQFL. The CDR3 DNA reads TGTGCCAGCAGTTTCGGGGGCTACAATGAGCAGTTCCTC.

This CDR3 reads CASSLVLQGVAFF. The CDR3 nucleotides are TGTGCCAGCAGCTTAGTGCTTCAGGGGGTAGCTTTCTTT. V is TRBV11-2 and J is TRBJ1-1; 7 bases match TRBD1. The V gene's germline CDR1 is SGHAT and CDR2 FQNNGV. Trimming cost V 1 base and J 10 bases; bases outside gene matches: 6. This CDR3 is 13 amino acids long.

This clonotype was seen ten or more times. This chain connects TRBV30 to TRBJ1-3; a possible D gene is TRBD1 (5 bases). V was trimmed by 4 bases and J by 2 bases, leaving 12 bases between them. The CDR3 totals 14 residues. Germline V gene sequence: CDR1 GTSNPN, CDR2 SVGIG (reference sequence). CDR3 sequence: CAWILPRAGNTIYF. In nucleotides, the CDR3 is TGTGCCTGGATACTCCCCAGGGCTGGAAACACCATATATTTT.

This clonotype was recorded many times. The V gene is TRBV9, the J gene TRBJ1-1; D not certain. V lost 0 bases and J 6 bases, leaving 6 bases between the germline ends. The CDR3 consists of 12 residues. The germline gives CDR1 SGDLS, CDR2 YYNGEE. The CDR3 protein is CASSVGEAEAFF. DNA for the CDR3: TGTGCCAGCAGCGTAGGGGAGGCTGAAGCTTTCTTT.

This clonotype was observed many times. This chain joins TRBV4-2 and TRBJ1-6; D is unresolved. CDR1 and CDR2 (germline): LGHNA, YNFKEQ. This CDR3 is 14 amino acids long. V lost 0 bases, J lost 10 bases, and 10 bases lay in between. In nucleotides, the CDR3 is TGTGCCAGCAGCCAAGATGAGGAGTGGTCACCCCTCCACTTT. Translation gives CASSQDEEWSPLHF.

This clonotype was picked up many times. The J gene is TRBJ2-7, the V gene TRBV7-2; D remains ambiguous. Per germline, CDR1 SGHTA and CDR2 FQGNSA. Between the trimmed V and J ends, which lost 8 bases and 6 bases, there was a span of 14 bases. The CDR3 extends over 12 amino acids. The CDR3 DNA reads TGTGCCAGCGGTGTAGATGGGTTCGAGCAGTACTTC. It specifies CASGVDGFEQYF.

In its sample, this clonotype was seen a few times. This chain connects TRBV4-1 to TRBJ1-2; 7 positions match TRBD1. V was pared by 2 bases and J by 7 bases, with 10 bases of the junction left unmatched. The CDR3 spans 15 residues. Germline-derived CDR1 and CDR2 are MGHRA and YSYEKL. The CDR3 spells CASSQPIDRDRGYTF. The CDR3 DNA sequence: TGCGCCAGCAGCCAACCCATCGACAGGGACCGTGGCTACACCTTC.

This clonotype was recorded at least ten times. The V call is TRBV29-1, the J call TRBJ2-7; the D is unclear. Germline-derived CDR1 and CDR2 are SQVTM and ANQGSEA. Trimming took off 7 bases at V and 0 bases at J, with 10 bases between the two ends. The CDR3 runs 12 residues. CDR3 nucleotides: TGCAGCGCTTTACAGAGCTCCTACGAGCAGTACTTC. Translation gives CSALQSSYEQYF.

The chain combines TRBV11-1 with TRBJ2-1; D perhaps matches TRBD1 (6 bases). Trimming removed 6 bases from V and 3 bases from J, with 12 bases in between. This CDR3 spans 14 amino acids. Germline CDR1 SGHAT, CDR2 FQDESV (reference sequence). CDR3 sequence: CASRGTRFYNEQFF. CDR3 in DNA: TGTGCCAGCAGAGGGACAAGGTTCTACAATGAGCAGTTCTTC.

A single count supports this clonotype. The chain joins TRBV9 to TRBJ2-3, with D possibly matching TRBD2 (6 bases). CDR1 and CDR2 (germline): SGDLS, YYNGEE. The V end lost 0 bases, the J end lost 6 bases, and 11 bases lay between the germline ends. This CDR3 spans 14 amino acids. The CDR3 DNA reads as TGTGCCAGCAGCGTAGCGCCCAGCGGGGATACGCAGTATTTT. Encoded protein: CASSVAPSGDTQYF.